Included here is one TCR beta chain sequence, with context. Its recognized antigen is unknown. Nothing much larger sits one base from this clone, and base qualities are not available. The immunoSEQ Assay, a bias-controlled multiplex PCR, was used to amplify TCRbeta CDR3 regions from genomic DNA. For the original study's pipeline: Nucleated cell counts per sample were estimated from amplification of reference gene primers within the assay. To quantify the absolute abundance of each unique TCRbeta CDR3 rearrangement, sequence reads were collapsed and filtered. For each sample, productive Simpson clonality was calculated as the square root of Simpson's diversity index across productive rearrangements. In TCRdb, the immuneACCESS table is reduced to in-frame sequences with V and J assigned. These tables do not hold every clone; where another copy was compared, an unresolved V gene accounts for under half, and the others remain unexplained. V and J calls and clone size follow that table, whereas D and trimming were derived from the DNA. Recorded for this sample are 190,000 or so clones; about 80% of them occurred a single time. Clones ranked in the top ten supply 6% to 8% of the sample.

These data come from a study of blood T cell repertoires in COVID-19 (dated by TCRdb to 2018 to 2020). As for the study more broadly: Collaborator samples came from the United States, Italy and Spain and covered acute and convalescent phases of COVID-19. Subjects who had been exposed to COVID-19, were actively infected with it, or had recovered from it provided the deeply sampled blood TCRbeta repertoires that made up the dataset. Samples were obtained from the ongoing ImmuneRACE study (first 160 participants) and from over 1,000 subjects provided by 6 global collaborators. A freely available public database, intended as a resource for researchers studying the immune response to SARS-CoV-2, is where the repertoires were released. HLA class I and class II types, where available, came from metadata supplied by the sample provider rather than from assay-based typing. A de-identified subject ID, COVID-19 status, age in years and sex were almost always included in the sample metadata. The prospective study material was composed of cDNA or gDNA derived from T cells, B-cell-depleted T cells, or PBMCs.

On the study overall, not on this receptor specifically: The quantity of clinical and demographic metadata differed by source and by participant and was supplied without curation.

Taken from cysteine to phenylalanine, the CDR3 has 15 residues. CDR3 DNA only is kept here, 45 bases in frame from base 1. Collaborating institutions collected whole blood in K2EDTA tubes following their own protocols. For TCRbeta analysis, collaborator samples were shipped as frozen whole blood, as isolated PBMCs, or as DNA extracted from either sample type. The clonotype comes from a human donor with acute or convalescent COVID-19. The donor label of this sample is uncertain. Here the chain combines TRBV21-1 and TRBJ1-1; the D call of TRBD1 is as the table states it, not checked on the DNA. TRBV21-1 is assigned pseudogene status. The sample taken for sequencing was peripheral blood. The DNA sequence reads TGTGCCAGCAGAAGGCCTAGGACAGGGGGCACTGAAGCTTTCTTT. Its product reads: CASRRPRTGGTEAFF.